This T cell receptor (beta chain) appears in the sequencing data of a study of T cell repertoires in cytomegalovirus infection. CDR1 MDHEN and CDR2 SYDVKM come from the germline V gene. The CDR3 is made up of 14 amino acids. Trimming took 4 bases from V and 5 from J; bases not matched to a gene: 5. One entry per CDR3 protein, called by TCRdb with MiXCR from the reads. The sample contains hundreds of thousands of distinct CDR3 sequences, approximately 34% of which appear only once. The source of this sequence is a human donor in good health (CMV status not recorded). Some clones in this sample may be carry-over from other donors' samples. This chain connects TRBV28 to TRBJ1-2, with 9 bases matching TRBD1. Sequencing was performed on PBMCs. CDR3 region: CASSSTGGKYGYTF. The CDR3 DNA reads TGTGCCAGCAGTTCGACAGGGGGAAAGTATGGCTACACCTTC.